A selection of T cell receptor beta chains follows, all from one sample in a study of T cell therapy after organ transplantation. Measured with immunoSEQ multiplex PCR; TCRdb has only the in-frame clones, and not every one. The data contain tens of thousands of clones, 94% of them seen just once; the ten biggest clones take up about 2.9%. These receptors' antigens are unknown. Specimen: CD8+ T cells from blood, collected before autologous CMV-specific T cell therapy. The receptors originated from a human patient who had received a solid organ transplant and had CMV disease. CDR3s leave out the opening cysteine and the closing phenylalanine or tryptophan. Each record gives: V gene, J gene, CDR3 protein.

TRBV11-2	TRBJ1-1	ASSRGTPGVNTEAF
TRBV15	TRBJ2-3	ATSRYPPGTGDTDTQY
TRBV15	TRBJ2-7	ATSRGSGGSMEQY
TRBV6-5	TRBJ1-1	ASSYSGALNTEAF
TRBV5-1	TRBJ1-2	ASSGQGNYGYT
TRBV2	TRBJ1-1	ASTLGQGYTEAF
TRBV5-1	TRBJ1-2	ASRPDTNYGYT
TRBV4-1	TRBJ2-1	ASSQRTSVTEQF
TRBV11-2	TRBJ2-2	ASWTDADSGELF
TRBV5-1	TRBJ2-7	ASSLALGGLSEQY
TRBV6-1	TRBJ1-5	ASSNRVNQPQH
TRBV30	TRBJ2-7	AWTGQGNYEQY
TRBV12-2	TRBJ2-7	ARHPGTEIPYEQY
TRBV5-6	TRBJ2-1	ASSLYNEQF
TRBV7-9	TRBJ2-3	ASSLALAAADTQY
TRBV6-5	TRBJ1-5	ASSWAVNQPQH
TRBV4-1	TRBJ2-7	ASSREGQSYEQY
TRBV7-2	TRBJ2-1	ASSLGGDEQF
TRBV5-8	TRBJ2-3	ASSLGTSGVSTDTQY
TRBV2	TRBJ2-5	ATAVRGYGETQY
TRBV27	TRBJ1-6	ASSLSPRGQGSYNSPLH
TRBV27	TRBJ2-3	ASSPNPAVFGTQY
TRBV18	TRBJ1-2	ASSPPGGTNGYT
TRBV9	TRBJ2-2	ASSAQDQAGELF
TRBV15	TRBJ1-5	ATSRDLGDNQPQH
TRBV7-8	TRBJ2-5	ASSAGGGHWETQY
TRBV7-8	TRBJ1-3	ASSAGAHAGNTIY
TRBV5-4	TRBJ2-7	ASSTMGYYEQY
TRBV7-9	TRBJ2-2	ASSLPGGTNTGELF
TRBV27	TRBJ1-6	ASTETGRDSPLH
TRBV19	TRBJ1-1	ASSTGVPEAF
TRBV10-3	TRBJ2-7	AISESEASVHEQY
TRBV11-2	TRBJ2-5	ASSLWAGGEETQY
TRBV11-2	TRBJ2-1	ASSLTDTRSSYNEQF
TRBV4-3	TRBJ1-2	ASSQDRPSGTGNGYT
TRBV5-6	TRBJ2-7	ASSLAGTVDEQY
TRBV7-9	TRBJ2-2	ASSLAAGGLF
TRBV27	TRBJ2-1	ASSLEWGNNEQF
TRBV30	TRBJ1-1	AWTLGGLGTEAF
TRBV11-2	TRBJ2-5	ASTRAGGLQETQY
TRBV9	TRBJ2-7	ASSPAGQSSSYEQY
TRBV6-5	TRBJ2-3	ASSYSMGDTQY
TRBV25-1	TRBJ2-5	ASSVGQETQY
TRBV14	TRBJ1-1	ASSQHVEMGADTEAF
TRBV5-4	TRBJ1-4	ASSFGGGDEKLF
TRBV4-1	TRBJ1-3	ASSPAASSGNTIY
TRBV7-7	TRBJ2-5	ASRHKSQETQY
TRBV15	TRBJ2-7	ATRTGVSYEQY
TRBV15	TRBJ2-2	ATSREQGGTGELF
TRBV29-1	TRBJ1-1	SVWFTDTEAF
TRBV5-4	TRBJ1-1	ASSLAEFGFSSAGDTEAF
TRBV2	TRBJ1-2	AILDETLGHNYGYT
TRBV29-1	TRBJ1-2	SVVGQGSYGYT
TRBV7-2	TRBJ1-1	ASSLVVRNTEAF
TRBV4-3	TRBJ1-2	ASSQGSGGNYGYT
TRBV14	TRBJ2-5	ASSPNRQTSGRRETQY
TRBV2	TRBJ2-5	ASSWRDRQNLQETQY